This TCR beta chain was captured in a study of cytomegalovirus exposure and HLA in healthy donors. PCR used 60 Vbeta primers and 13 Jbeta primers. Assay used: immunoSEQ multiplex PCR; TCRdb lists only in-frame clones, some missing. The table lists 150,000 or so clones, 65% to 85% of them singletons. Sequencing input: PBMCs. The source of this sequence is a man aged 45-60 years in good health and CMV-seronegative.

CDR3 region: CASIDRRIMNTEAFF. Written as DNA, the CDR3 is TGTGCCAGCATCGACAGGCGCATAATGAACACTGAAGCTTTCTTT. The chain has TRBV11-3 and TRBJ1-1, with D possibly being TRBD1 (6 bases). Germline assignment: CDR1 SGHNT and CDR2 YENEEA. With 7 bases removed from V and 0 bases from J, the gap between germline ends came to 15 bases. The CDR3 length is 15 residues.